Here is one TCR beta chain with its context. Its antigen remains undetermined. Base qualities are not at hand, and no much larger clone is one base apart. Healthy HIV-negative adults with no recently reported acute infections or vaccinations were included as donors. Every donor was a Caucasian adult living in Nashville, Tennessee, USA. Magnetic negative selection was used to enrich CD4+ T cells, after which naive cells were positively selected on CD45RA and the negative fraction became the memory subset. Blood was collected by leukapheresis, and PBMCs were isolated by Ficoll-Histopaque density gradient centrifugation and then cryopreserved in liquid nitrogen vapor phase. Analytical flow cytometry was used to check the purity and quantity of every magnetically sorted T cell population. Genomic DNA was isolated from every sorted fraction and measured by UV absorbance on a Nanodrop 2000c. This entry belongs to a study of shared clonotypes between healthy human individuals (dated by TCRdb to the early 2020s). With regard to the full study: The cohort comprised a couple of women and a few men aged 18 to 49 years. For each donor, three plates each were used for CD4 naive and CD4 memory, two plates were used for CD8 naive, and one plate was used for CD8 memory. To estimate repertoire size and how much clonotypes are shared between individuals, the study performed deep sequencing of blood TCR repertoires from about five healthy adults. Libraries were prepared and TCR repertoires were sequenced by different laboratories using diverse techniques, in order to increase sequencing depth and limit assay-specific biases. Each donor's leukapheresis produced roughly between about 0.85 and 10 billion PBMCs. Paper-wide results and their limitations: Naive subsets generally had larger estimated clonotype richness than memory subsets did. Because the study included a small number of donors, the genetic and exposure-history diversity represented was limited. Sharing across a few donors was observed for approximately 5% of naive CD4, under 4% of naive CD8, roughly 2.3% of memory CD4, and about 0.4% of memory CD8 clonotypes. Compared with non-shared clonotypes, clonotypes shared by all four sorted-subset donors had higher generation probabilities. Incomplete sequencing was indicated by rarefaction of sorted-subset datasets, despite the large sequencing depth. Sampling was limited to blood, and TCR repertoires in tissue likely differ from TCR repertoires in blood. Based on pairwise subsampling, the degree of clonotype sharing among donors was expected to be affected by sequencing depth.

V was cut back by 3 bases and J by 8 bases, leaving a gap of 14 bases between them. CDR1 and CDR2 were assigned from the germline V gene (reference sequence) as LNHDA and SQIVND. The CDR3 starts with the cysteine, ends with the phenylalanine, and has 14 residues. Just CDR3 DNA is preserved here, 42 bases in frame from base 1. TCR CDR3 regions were amplified from genomic DNA by multiplex PCR using the deep immunoSEQ assay. For each cell subset, the extracted genomic DNA was distributed evenly across all wells of several immunoSEQ 96-well plates, and each plate served as one replicate. For sorted subsets, each replicate PCR was loaded with around 200 ng genomic DNA, equivalent to 30,000 or so T cell genomes. Purified libraries were measured with a Qubit 3.0 fluorometer, size-checked on a Bioanalyzer 2100, and measured again with the KAPA Library Quantification kit. Each immunoSEQ 96-well plate was sequenced on its own single-read 150-cycle Illumina NextSeq 550 flow cell. The study's own analysis went as follows. Because the immunoSEQ output included only junctional sequences and no quality scores, the filtering could not be the same as the filtering used for full-length reads. Sequences were annotated with PyIR, a Python wrapper for IgBLAST v1.9, using IMGT germline references to assign V/J genes and CDR3. Reads were removed for weak V/J assignments (E-value above 1e-6), missing CDR3, stop codons, out-of-frame junctions, or ambiguous translated residues. V3J clonotypes were defined as sequences sharing the same inferred V gene, J gene, and CDR3 amino acid sequence. Percentage overlap between repertoires was computed as shared unique clonotypes divided by the size of the smaller repertoire. RTK rarefaction, the Chao1 estimator, and Recon v2.1 estimates of unobserved clonotypes were used to assess repertoire richness. For all TCRbeta clonotypes obtained by the gDNA method from four donors, generation probabilities were computed with OLGA. Not all clones reach the TCRdb copy of this immuneACCESS table, which keeps in-frame sequences only. Checked studies attribute under half of the gap to unresolved V genes and leave the rest unexplained. That table is the source of V, J and clone size, and D and trimming were worked out from the DNA. The table for this sample lists over a million clones; roughly 96% of them were counted only once. The ten top clones hold roughly 1.2% of the sample.

The chain is encoded by TRBV19 joined to TRBJ2-1, with TRBD1 tentatively as D gene (5 bases match). The specimen was naive CD4+ T cells sorted from blood. The cell subset or site label on this specimen signifies: CD45RA+ positively selected. This sequence was found in a man aged 30 to 39 in good health. The nucleotides read TGTGCCAGTAGTATCCTCCGGCAGGGCGATGAGCAGTTCTTC. Its protein reads: CASSILRQGDEQFF.